This T cell receptor (beta chain) derives from a study of cytomegalovirus exposure and HLA in healthy donors. The ends were cut back, 0 bases at V and 7 bases at J, with 13 bases in the middle. Germline CDR1 reads LGHNA; CDR2 reads YNFKEQ. The CDR3 has 16 amino acids. In the PCR, 60 Vbeta and 13 Jbeta primers were used. Only in-frame clones appear in the TCRdb table, and some are missing; sequencing was by immunoSEQ multiplex PCR. This table holds about 170,000 clones, roughly 70% found once. The chain joins TRBV4-2 to TRBJ1-6; D is perhaps TRBD1 (5 bases). The specimen sequenced was PBMCs. This TCR came from a woman aged 50 to 65 in good health and CMV-seropositive. CDR3: CASSQDRWTLNSPLHF. The CDR3 DNA follows: TGTGCCAGCAGCCAAGATAGGTGGACACTAAATTCACCCCTCCACTTT.